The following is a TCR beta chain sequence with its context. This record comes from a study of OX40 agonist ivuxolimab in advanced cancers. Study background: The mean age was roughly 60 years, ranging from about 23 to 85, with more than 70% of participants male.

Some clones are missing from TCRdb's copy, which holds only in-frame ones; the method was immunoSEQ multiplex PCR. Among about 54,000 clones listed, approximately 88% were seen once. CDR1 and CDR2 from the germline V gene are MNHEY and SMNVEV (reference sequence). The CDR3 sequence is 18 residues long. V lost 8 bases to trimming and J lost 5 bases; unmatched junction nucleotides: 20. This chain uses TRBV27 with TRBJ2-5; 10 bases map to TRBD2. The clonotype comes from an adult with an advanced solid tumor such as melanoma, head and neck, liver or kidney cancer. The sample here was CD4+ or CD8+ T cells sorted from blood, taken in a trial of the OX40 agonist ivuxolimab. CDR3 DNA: TGTGCCAGCGGAGTACTAGCGGGAAATATTCACGGTCAGGAGACCCAGTACTTC. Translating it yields CASGVLAGNIHGQETQYF.